The clone carrying this T cell receptor (beta chain) was detected many times. Its antigen is not identified. Using constant-segment primers, 5'RACE produced TCR alpha and TCR beta cDNA libraries carrying sample barcodes and UMIs. TCRdb called the 5' RACE reads again in MiXCR, with one record for every CDR3 protein. The table lists approximately 210,000 distinct CDR3 sequences, 10% to 13% of them singletons. The CDR3 totals 15 residues. Deletions cut 5 bases from V and 14 bases from J, with 25 bases between. Germline CDR1 reads SGHVS; CDR2 reads FQNEAQ. This sample was taken from a study of T-cell memory formation after mild COVID-19. Study in general: Largely donor-specific TCR clusters were found. Study-level results: Balance between CD4 and CD8 was seen in clones contracting day 15 to 85, and a CD4+ lean was seen in later expanders.

This chain connects TRBV7-8 to TRBJ2-1; D is perhaps TRBD2 (7 bases). The sample taken for sequencing was PBMCs or a T cell subset sorted from them (not recorded which). This receptor was identified in a man between 18 and 29 years old who had mild COVID-19 (a few samples of this study predate the infection). Cell type and time point are not known. The CDR3 coding sequence is TGTGCCAGCAGCCCGGGGCCGGCGGGGGCGGCTGGTGAGTTCTTC. Protein: CASSPGPAGAAGEFF.